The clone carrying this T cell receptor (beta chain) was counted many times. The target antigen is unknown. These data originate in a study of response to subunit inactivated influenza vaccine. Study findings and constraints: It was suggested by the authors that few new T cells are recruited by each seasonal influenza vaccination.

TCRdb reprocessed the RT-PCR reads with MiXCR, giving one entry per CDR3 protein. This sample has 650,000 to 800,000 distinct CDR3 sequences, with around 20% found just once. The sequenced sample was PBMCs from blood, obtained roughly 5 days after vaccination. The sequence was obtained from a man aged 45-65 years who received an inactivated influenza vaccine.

CDR3 nucleotide sequence: TGCAGTGCGGGGGGACGAAGGGATTCACCCCTCCACTTT. Translated, it gives CSAGGRRDSPLHF. The chain couples TRBV20-1 to TRBJ1-6; D is possibly TRBD1 (5 bases). The CDR3 is made up of 13 amino acids. The V end lost 6 bases, the J end lost 8 bases, and 14 bases lay between the germline ends. Germline CDR1 is DFQATT and CDR2 is SNEGSKA (reference sequence).